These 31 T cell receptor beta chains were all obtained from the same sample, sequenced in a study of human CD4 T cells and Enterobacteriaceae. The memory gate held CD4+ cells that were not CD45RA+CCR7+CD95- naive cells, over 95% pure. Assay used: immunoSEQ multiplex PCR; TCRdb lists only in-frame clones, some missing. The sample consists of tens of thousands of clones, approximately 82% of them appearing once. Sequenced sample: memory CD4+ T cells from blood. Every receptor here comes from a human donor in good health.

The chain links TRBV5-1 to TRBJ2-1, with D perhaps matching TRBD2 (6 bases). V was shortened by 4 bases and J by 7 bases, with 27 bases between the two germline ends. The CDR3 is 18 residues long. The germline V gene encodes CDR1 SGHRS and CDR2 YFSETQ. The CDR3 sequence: CASSRAPNPGLEENEQFF. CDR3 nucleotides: TGCGCCAGCAGCCGCGCCCCAAATCCGGGACTCGAGGAGAATGAGCAGTTCTTC. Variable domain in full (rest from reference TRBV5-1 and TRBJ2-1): KAGVTQTPRYLIKTRGQQVTLSCSPISGHRSVSWYQQTPGQGLQFLFEYFSETQRNKGNFPGRFSGRQFSNSRSEMNVSTLELGDSALYLCASSRAPNPGLEENEQFFGPGTRLTVL.

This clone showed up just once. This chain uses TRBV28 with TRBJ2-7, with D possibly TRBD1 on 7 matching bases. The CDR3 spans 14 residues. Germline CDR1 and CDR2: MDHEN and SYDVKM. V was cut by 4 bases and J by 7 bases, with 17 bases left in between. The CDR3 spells CASSWRDSRREQYF. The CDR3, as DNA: TGTGCCAGCAGTTGGAGGGACAGCCGGAGGGAGCAGTACTTC. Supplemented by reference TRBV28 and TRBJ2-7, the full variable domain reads DVKVTQSSRYLVKRTGEKVFLECVQDMDHENMFWYRQDPGLGLRLIYFSYDVKMKEKGDIPEGYSVSREKKERFSLILESASTNQTSMYLCASSWRDSRREQYFGPGTRLTVT.

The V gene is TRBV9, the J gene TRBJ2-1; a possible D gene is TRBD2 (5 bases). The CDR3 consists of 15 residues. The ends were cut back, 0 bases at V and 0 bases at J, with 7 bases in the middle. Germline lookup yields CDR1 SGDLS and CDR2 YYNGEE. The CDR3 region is CASSVGESSYNEQFF. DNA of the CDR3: TGTGCCAGCAGCGTAGGGGAGAGCTCCTACAATGAGCAGTTCTTC. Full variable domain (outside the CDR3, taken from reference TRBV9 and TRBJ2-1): DSGVTQTPKHLITATGQRVTLRCSPRSGDLSVYWYQQSLDQGLQFLIQYYNGEERAKGNILERFSAQQFPDLHSELNLSSLELGDSALYFCASSVGESSYNEQFFGPGTRLTVL.

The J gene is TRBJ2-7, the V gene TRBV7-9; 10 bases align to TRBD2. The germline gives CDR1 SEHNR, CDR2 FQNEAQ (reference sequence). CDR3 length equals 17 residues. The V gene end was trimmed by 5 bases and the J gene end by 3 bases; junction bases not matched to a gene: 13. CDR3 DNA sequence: TGTGCCAGCAGCCCCCCTCCCAGGGCTAGCGGGAGCTACGAGCAGTACTTC. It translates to CASSPPPRASGSYEQYF.

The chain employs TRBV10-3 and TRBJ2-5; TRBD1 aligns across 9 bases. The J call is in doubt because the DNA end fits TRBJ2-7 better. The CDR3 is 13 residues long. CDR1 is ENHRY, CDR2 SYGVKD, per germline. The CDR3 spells CAMSRDRADEQYF. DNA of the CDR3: TGTGCCATGAGCCGGGACAGGGCGGACGAGCAGTACTTC.

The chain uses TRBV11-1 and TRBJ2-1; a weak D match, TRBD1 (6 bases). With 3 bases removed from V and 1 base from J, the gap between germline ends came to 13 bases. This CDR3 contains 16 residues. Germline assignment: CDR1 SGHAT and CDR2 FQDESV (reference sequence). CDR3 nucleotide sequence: TGTGCCAGCAGCTTTAACAGGGTCGGGTCCTACAATGAGCAGTTCTTC. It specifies CASSFNRVGSYNEQFF.

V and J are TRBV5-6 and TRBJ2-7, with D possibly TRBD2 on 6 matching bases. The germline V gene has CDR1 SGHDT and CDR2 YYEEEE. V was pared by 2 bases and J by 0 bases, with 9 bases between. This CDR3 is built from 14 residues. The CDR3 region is CASSFMRDSYEQYF. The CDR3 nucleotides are TGTGCCAGCAGCTTTATGCGGGACTCCTACGAGCAGTACTTC.

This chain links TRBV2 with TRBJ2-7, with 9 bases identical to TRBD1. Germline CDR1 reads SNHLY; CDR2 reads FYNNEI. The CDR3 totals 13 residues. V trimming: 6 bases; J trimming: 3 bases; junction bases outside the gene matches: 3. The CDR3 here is CASRGTGIYEQYF. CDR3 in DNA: TGTGCCAGCAGAGGGACAGGGATCTACGAGCAGTACTTC.

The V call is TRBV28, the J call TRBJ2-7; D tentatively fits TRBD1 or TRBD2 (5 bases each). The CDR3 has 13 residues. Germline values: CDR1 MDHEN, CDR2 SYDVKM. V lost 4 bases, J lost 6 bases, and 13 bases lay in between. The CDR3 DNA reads TGTGCCAGCAGTTGGAGATCTGGGGGCGAGCAGTACTTC. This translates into CASSWRSGGEQYF.

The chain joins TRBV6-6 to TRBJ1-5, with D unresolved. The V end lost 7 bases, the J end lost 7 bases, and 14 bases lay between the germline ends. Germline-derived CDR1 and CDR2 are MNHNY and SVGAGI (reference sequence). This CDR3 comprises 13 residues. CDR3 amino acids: CASTIDPAQPQHF. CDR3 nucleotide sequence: TGTGCCAGCACCATTGACCCTGCACAGCCCCAGCATTTT.

CDR3 in amino acids: CARGQGNSGANVLTF. The CDR3 DNA reads as TGTGCCAGGGGACAGGGGAACTCTGGGGCCAACGTCCTGACTTTC. The chain is built from TRBV2 and TRBJ2-6, with 10 positions matching TRBD1. The CDR3 contains 15 residues. J lost 0 bases, V lost 9 bases, and 2 bases had no gene match. Germline values: CDR1 SNHLY, CDR2 FYNNEI.

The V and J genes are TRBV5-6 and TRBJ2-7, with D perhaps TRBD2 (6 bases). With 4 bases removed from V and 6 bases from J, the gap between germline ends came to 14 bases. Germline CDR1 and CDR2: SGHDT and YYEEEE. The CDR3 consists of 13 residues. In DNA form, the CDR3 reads TGTGCCAGCAGCCGTATGGGGGGTACCGAGCAGTACTTC. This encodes CASSRMGGTEQYF. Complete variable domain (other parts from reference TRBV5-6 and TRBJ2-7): DAGVTQSPTHLIKTRGQQVTLRCSPKSGHDTVSWYQQALGQGPQFIFQYYEEEERQRGNFPDRFSGHQFPNYSSELNVNALLLGDSALYLCASSRMGGTEQYFGPGTRLTVT.

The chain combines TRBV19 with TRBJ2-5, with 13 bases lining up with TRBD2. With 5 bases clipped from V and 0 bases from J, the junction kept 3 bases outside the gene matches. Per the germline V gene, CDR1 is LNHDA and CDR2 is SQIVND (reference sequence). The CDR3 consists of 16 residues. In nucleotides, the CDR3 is TGTGCCAGTAGTCCCGGGACTAGCGGGAACCAAGAGACCCAGTACTTC. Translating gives CASSPGTSGNQETQYF.

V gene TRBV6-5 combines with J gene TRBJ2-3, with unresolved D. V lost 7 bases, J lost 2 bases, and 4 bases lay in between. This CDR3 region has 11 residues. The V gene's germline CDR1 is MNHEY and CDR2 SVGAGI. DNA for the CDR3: TGTGCCAGCACCAACACAGATACGCAGTATTTT. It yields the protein CASTNTDTQYF.

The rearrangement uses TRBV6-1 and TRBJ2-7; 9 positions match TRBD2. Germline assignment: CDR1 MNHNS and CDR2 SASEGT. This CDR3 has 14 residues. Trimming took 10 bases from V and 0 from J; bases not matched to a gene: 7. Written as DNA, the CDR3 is TGTGCCACCCGGGCTAGCGGGGCCTCCTACGAGCAGTACTTC. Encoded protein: CATRASGASYEQYF.

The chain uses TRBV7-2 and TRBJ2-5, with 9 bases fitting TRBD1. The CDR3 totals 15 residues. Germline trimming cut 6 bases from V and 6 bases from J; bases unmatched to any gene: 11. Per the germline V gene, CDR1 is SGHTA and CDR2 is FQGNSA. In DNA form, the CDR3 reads TGTGCCAGCAGGCCAGGGGGCGGGACAGGGAAGACCCAGTACTTC. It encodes CASRPGGGTGKTQYF.

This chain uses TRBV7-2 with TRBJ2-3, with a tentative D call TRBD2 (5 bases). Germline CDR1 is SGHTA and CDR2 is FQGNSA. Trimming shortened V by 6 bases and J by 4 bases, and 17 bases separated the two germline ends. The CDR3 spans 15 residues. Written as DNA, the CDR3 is TGTGCCAGCAGTCTTAACGGGAATGATGCAGATACGCAGTATTTT. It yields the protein CASSLNGNDADTQYF.

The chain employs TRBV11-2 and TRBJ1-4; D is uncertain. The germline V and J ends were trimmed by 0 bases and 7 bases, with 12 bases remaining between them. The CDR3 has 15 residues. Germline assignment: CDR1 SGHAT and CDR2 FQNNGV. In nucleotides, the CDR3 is TGTGCCAGCAGCTTAGAGTCGGGTAAATTTGAAAAACTGTTTTTT. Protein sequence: CASSLESGKFEKLFF.

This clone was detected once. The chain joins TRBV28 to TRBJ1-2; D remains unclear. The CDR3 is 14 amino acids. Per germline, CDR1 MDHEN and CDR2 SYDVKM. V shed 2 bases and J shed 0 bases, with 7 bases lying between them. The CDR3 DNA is TGTGCCAGCAGTTTACAATCCCCTAACTATGGCTACACCTTC. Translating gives CASSLQSPNYGYTF.

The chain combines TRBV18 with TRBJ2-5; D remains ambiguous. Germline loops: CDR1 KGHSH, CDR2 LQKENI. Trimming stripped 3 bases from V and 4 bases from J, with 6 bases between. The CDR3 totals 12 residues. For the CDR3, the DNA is TGTGCCAGCTCACCGGGCACAGAGACCCAGTACTTC. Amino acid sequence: CASSPGTETQYF. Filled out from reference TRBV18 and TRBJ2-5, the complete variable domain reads NAGVMQNPRHLVRRRGQEARLRCSPMKGHSHVYWYRQLPEEGLKFMVYLQKENIIDESGMPKERFSAEFPKEGPSILRIQQVVRGDSAAYFCASSPGTETQYFGPGTRLLVL.

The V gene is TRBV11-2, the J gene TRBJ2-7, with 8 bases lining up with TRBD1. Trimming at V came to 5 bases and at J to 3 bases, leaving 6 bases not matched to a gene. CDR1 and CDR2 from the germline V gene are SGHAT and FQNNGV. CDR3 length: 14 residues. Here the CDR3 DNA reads TGTGCCAGCAGCCCCGGACAGGGTGTCTACGAGCAGTACTTC. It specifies CASSPGQGVYEQYF.

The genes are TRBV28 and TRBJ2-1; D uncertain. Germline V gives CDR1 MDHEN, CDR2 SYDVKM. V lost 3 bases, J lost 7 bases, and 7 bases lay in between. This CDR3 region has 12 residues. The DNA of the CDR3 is TGTGCCAGCAGTTTGGTCGGGAATGAGCAGTTCTTC. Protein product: CASSLVGNEQFF.

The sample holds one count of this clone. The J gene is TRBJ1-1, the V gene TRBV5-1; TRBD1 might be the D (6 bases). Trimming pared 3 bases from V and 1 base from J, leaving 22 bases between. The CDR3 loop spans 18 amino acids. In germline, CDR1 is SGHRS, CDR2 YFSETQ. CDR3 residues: CASSSTPYRASRNTEAFF. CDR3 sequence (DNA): TGCGCCAGCAGCTCGACACCTTACAGGGCAAGTAGGAACACTGAAGCTTTCTTT.

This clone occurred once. Written as DNA, the CDR3 is TGCGCCAGCAGCCAGCGCACCGGGGAGCTGTTTTTT. This gives the protein CASSQRTGELFF. V is TRBV4-1 and J is TRBJ2-2; D is unclear. The CDR3 extends over 12 amino acids. V lost 3 bases, J lost 4 bases, and 3 bases lay in between. The V gene's germline CDR1 is MGHRA and CDR2 YSYEKL.

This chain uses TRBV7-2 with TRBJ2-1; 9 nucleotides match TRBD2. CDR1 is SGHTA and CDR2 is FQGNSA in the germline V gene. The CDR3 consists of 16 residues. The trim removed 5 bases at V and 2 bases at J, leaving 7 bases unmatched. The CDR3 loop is CASSAQAGGAYNEQFF. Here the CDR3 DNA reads TGTGCCAGCAGCGCACAAGCGGGAGGAGCCTACAATGAGCAGTTCTTC.

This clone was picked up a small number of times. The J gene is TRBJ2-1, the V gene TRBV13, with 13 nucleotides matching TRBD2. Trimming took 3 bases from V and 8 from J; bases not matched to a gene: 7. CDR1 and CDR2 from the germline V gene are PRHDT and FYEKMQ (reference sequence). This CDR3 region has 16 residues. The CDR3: CASSFRPGLAGHEQFF. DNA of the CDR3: TGTGCCAGCAGCTTCAGACCGGGACTAGCGGGACATGAGCAGTTCTTC. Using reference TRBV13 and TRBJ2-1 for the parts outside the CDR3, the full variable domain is AAGVIQSPRHLIKEKRETATLKCYPIPRHDTVYWYQQGPGQDPQFLISFYEKMQSDKGSIPDRFSAQQFSDYHSELNMSSLELGDSALYFCASSFRPGLAGHEQFFGPGTRLTVL.

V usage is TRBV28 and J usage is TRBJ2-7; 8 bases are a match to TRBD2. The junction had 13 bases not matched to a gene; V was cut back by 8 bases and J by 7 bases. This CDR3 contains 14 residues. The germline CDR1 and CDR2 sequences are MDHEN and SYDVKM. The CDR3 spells CASRRGGRPGEQYF. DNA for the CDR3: TGTGCCAGCCGTAGGGGCGGGAGGCCGGGGGAGCAGTACTTC.

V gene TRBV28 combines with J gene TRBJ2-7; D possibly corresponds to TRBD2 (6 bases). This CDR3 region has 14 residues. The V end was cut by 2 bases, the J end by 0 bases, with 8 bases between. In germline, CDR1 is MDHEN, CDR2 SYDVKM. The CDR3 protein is CASSLVGGSYEQYF. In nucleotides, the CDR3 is TGTGCCAGCAGTTTAGTGGGGGGCTCCTACGAGCAGTACTTC.

The CDR3 region is CASAVGLTSGNTIYF. In DNA, the CDR3 is TGTGCCAGCGCAGTTGGGCTAACTTCTGGAAACACCATATATTTT. The V and J genes are TRBV5-8 and TRBJ1-3; no definite D call. In germline, CDR1 is SGHTS, CDR2 YDEGEE. Trimming stripped 7 bases from V and 1 base from J, with 15 bases between. The CDR3 length is 15 residues.

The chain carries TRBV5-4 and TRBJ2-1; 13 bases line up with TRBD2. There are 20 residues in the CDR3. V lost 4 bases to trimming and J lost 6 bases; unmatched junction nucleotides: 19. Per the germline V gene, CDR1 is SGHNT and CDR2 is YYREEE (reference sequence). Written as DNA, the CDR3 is TGTGCCAGCAGCGGCGGAACCGGGACTAGCGGGACCAGTTCATTCAATGAGCAGTTCTTC. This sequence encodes CASSGGTGTSGTSSFNEQFF.

Here the CDR3 DNA reads TGTGCCAGCAGCTTGATGGGACAGGGGACCTACGAGCAGTACTTC. This encodes CASSLMGQGTYEQYF. The V gene is TRBV5-4, the J gene TRBJ2-7; 10 nucleotides match TRBD1. The CDR3 spans 15 residues. Germline V gene data show CDR1 as SGHNT and CDR2 as YYREEE (reference sequence). V was pared by 1 base and J by 2 bases, with 3 bases of the junction left unmatched. Based on the CDR3 plus reference TRBV5-4 and TRBJ2-7, the full variable domain is ETGVTQSPTHLIKTRGQQVTLRCSSQSGHNTVSWYQQALGQGPQFIFQYYREEENGRGNFPPRFSGLQFPNYSSELNVNALELDDSALYLCASSLMGQGTYEQYFGPGTRLTVT.